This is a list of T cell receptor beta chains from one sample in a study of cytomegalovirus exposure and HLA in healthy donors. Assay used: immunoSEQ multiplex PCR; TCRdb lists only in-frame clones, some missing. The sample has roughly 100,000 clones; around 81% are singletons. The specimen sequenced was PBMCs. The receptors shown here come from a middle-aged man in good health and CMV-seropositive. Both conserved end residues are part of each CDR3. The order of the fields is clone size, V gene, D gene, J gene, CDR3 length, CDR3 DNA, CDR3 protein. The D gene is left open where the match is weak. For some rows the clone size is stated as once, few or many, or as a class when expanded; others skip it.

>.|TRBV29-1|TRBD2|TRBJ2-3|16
TGCAGCGTTGAAGATGCAGCGGGGAGGAGCACAGATACGCAGTATTTT
CSVEDAAGRSTDTQYF
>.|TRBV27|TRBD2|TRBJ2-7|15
TGTGCCAGCAGGGAAATAGCGGGAGAATTTTACGAGCAGTACTTC
CASREIAGEFYEQYF
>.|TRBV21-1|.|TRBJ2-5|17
TGTGCCAGCATCCCCCGGGAACTCCAGGCGCTCCAAGAGACCCAGTACTTC
CASIPRELQALQETQYF
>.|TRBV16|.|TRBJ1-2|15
TGTGCCAGCAGCCAATTTCAGTTCCCCAACTATGGCTACACCTTC
CASSQFQFPNYGYTF
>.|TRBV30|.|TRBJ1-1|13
TGTGCCTGGAGTGTGGGAGAGAACACTGAAGCTTTCTTT
CAWSVGENTEAFF
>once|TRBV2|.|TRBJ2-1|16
TGTGCCAGCATGGGGATTGTCGGGAATCAGTACAATGAGCAGTTCTTC
CASMGIVGNQYNEQFF
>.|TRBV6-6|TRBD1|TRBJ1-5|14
TGTGCCAGCAGTTTGACAGGGGGTAGGCAGCCCCAGCATTTT
CASSLTGGRQPQHF
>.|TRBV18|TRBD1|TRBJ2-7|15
TGTGCCAGCTCACAGACAGGGGCGTCTTTCGACGAGCAGTACTTC
CASSQTGASFDEQYF
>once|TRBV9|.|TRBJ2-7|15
TGTGCCAGCAGCGTAGAGGCAGGCCCTACCTACGAGCAGTACTTC
CASSVEAGPTYEQYF
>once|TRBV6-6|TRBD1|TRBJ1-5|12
TGTGCCAGCAGCCCCTCTGACAGGGACCAGCATTTT
CASSPSDRDQHF
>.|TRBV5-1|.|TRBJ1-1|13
TGCGCCAGCAGCTTGTGGACTGGCACTGAAGCTTTCTTT
CASSLWTGTEAFF
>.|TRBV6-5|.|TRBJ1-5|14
TGTGCCAGCAGTTTAGACAGTAGCAATCAGCCCCAGCATTTT
CASSLDSSNQPQHF
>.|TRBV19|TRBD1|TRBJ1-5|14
TGTGCCAGTAGTAGACAGGGTCCGGTGTGGCCCCAGCATTTT
CASSRQGPVWPQHF
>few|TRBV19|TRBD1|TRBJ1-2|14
TGTGCCAGTAGTATACAGACAGGGCCTCGGGGCTACACCTTC
CASSIQTGPRGYTF
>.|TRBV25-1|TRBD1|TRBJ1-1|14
TGTGCCAGCGGGGGAGGACAGGGGAAGACTGAAGCTTTCTTT
CASGGGQGKTEAFF
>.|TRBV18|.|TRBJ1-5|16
TGTGCCAGCTCACTAAGCGTTATACACAGCAATCAGCCCCAGCATTTT
CASSLSVIHSNQPQHF
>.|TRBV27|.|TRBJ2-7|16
TGTGCCAGCAGTTCGGTCGGGACTGTAAGCTCCTACGAGCAGTACTTC
CASSSVGTVSSYEQYF